This T cell receptor (beta chain) derives from a study of CD8+ T cells in alopecia areata. Study as a whole: Treated individuals took tofacitinib by mouth, 5 to 10 mg twice daily. Disease severity was quantified as SALT score of affected scalp area.

The CDR3 sequence is 11 residues long. Per germline, CDR1 DFQATT and CDR2 SNEGSKA (reference sequence). Trimming cost V 5 bases and J 3 bases, with 8 bases left between them. Extraction of RNA preceded its reverse transcription into cDNA, which served as the sequencing template. Using immunoSEQ multiplex PCR, the repertoire was profiled, and TCRdb retains in-frame clones only, with some absent. The sample has some 200,000 clones; 50% to 60% are singletons. Treatment noted: oral pan-JAK inhibitor, 5-10 mg twice daily. Lesional scalp punch biopsies and peripheral blood were collected from alopecia areata patients.

The receptor's source is a human donor with alopecia areata. The genes are TRBV20-1 and TRBJ2-7; no definite D call. Material: CD4+ T cells sorted from blood, obtained at week 4, from a patient treated with tofacitinib. CDR3 in DNA: TGCAGTGCTTCCCCTGGCTACGAGCAGTACTTC. Encoded protein: CSASPGYEQYF.